This T cell receptor beta chain was found in a study of patients and donors after allogeneic stem cell transplantation. TCRdb itself ran the RT-PCR reads through MiXCR, one entry per CDR3 protein. The table shows 25,000 or so distinct CDR3 sequences, with around 28% occurring only once. Trimming removed 1 base at V and 1 base at J, with 8 bases between. The V gene's germline CDR1 is SGHTA and CDR2 FQGNSA. The CDR3 has 15 amino acids. This chain links TRBV7-2 with TRBJ1-5; D is ambiguous. The sequence was collected from a human donor who was either an allogeneic HSCT recipient or a stem cell or donor lymphocyte infusion donor (not recorded which). It is not recorded whose cells these are; they may come from a transplant donor. The sequenced sample consisted of blood, either unsorted or a sorted T cell fraction (not recorded which). The CDR3 loop is CASSLDVGSNQPQHF. The CDR3 DNA follows: TGTGCCAGCAGCTTAGACGTAGGGAGCAATCAGCCCCAGCATTTT.